The 27 T cell receptor beta chains below were found in one sample sequenced in a study of shared clonotypes between healthy human individuals. The data were produced by immunoSEQ multiplex PCR, yet TCRdb's version contains in-frame clones alone and is incomplete. Found here are hundreds of thousands of clones, 90% to 97% of them singletons; the top ten hold under 0.06%. Sequencing was performed on naive CD4+ T cells sorted from blood. Subset in this sample: CD45RA+ positively selected. The receptors stem from a woman aged 30 to 39 in good health.

The rearrangement joins TRBV18 to TRBJ2-2; 7 bases agree with TRBD1. The J segment lost 3 bases and the V segment lost 5 bases, leaving 6 bases of the junction unmatched. The CDR3 totals 15 residues. Germline assignment: CDR1 KGHSH and CDR2 LQKENI. The CDR3 nucleotides read TGTGCCAGCTCAGGGGGACAGCTCTACACCGGGGAGCTGTTTTTT. This sequence encodes CASSGGQLYTGELFF.

The CDR3 DNA is TGTGCCAGTAGTATAGATAAGGCGTTCGCTCTCCCTAATGAGCAGTTCTTC. It yields the protein CASSIDKAFALPNEQFF. The gene calls are TRBV19 and TRBJ2-1; D ambiguous. V dropped 0 bases and J dropped 7 bases, with 19 bases sitting between them. Germline CDR1 and CDR2: LNHDA and SQIVND (reference sequence). CDR3 length equals 17 residues.

V and J are TRBV28 and TRBJ1-2, with D unresolved. Trimming left V 3 bases short and J 4 bases short, with 15 bases between. CDR1 is MDHEN and CDR2 is SYDVKM in the germline V gene. This CDR3 has 15 residues. As DNA, the CDR3 is TGTGCCAGCAGTTTGACCCCCAAACGGCCCTATGGCTACACCTTC. It translates to CASSLTPKRPYGYTF.

V and J are TRBV10-1 and TRBJ2-2, with D tentatively TRBD2 (6 bases). Germline V lookup: CDR1 WNHNN, CDR2 SYGVQD (reference sequence). The CDR3 is 16 residues long. The V end was cut by 4 bases, the J end by 1 base, with 13 bases between. The CDR3 DNA is TGCGCCAGCAGTGTAGGTGGTAGCGGGAACACCGGGGAGCTGTTTTTT. Protein product: CASSVGGSGNTGELFF.

CDR3 sequence: CASSPSGSFFYEQFF. The CDR3 DNA is TGTGCCAGCAGCCCGAGCGGGAGCTTTTTCTATGAGCAGTTCTTC. The chain employs TRBV7-3 and TRBJ2-1, with 8 bases fitting TRBD2. CDR3 length: 15 amino acids. V gave up 5 bases and J gave up 8 bases; unmatched junction bases: 11. Germline-derived CDR1 and CDR2 are SGHTA and FQGTGA.

The J gene is TRBJ2-2, the V gene TRBV19; D is possibly TRBD2 (6 bases). This CDR3 region has 16 residues. Per germline, CDR1 LNHDA and CDR2 SQIVND (reference sequence). Trimming stripped 3 bases from V and 1 base from J, with 12 bases between. CDR3 residues: CASSMPGLGNTGELFF. CDR3 nucleotide sequence: TGTGCCAGTAGTATGCCGGGACTTGGGAACACCGGGGAGCTGTTTTTT. Full variable domain (outside the CDR3, taken from reference TRBV19 and TRBJ2-2): DGGITQSPKYLFRKEGQNVTLSCEQNLNHDAMYWYRQDPGQGLRLIYYSQIVNDFQKGDIAEGYSVSREKKESFPLTVTSAQKNPTAFYLCASSMPGLGNTGELFFGEGSRLTVL.

J is TRBJ2-1 and V is TRBV5-8; D perhaps matches TRBD2 (5 bases). The V end lost 2 bases, the J end lost 7 bases, and 10 bases lay between the germline ends. This CDR3 comprises 13 residues. In germline, CDR1 is SGHTS, CDR2 YDEGEE. For the CDR3, the DNA is TGTGCCAGCAGCTTAACGAGGGCGAATGAGCAGTTCTTC. Translated: CASSLTRANEQFF.

The CDR3 DNA reads as TGTGCCAGCAGCGGACAACCCACAGATACGCAGTATTTT. Translating gives CASSGQPTDTQYF. The rearrangement links TRBV9 to TRBJ2-3; D gene unclear. Germline V CDR1 and CDR2: SGDLS, YYNGEE. The CDR3 extends over 13 amino acids. V was clipped by 3 bases and J by 2 bases, with 7 bases between them.

The chain uses TRBV30 and TRBJ2-4; D could derive from TRBD1 or TRBD2 (6 bases each). CDR3 length: 15 amino acids. Germline lookup yields CDR1 GTSNPN and CDR2 SVGIG (reference sequence). Trimming shortened V by 2 bases and J by 2 bases, and 13 bases separated the two germline ends. CDR3 nucleotides: TGTGCCTGGAGTTCGGGGGCTTGGACCAAAAACATTCAGTACTTC. Its protein product is CAWSSGAWTKNIQYF.

The chain employs TRBV28 and TRBJ2-3; 7 bases map to TRBD2. Germline V gene lookup returns CDR1 MDHEN and CDR2 SYDVKM. There are 14 residues in the CDR3. J lost 3 bases, V lost 5 bases, and 5 bases had no gene match. The CDR3 coding sequence is TGTGCCAGCAGTGTAGCGGGTCTGACAGATACGCAGTATTTT. Translating it yields CASSVAGLTDTQYF.

The V call is TRBV4-1, the J call TRBJ1-5; no firm D call. Trimming left V 4 bases short and J 6 bases short, with 10 bases between. Germline loops: CDR1 MGHRA, CDR2 YSYEKL. The CDR3 covers 13 residues. CDR3 protein: CASSPVPGQPQHF. The CDR3 coding sequence is TGCGCCAGCAGCCCAGTTCCCGGTCAGCCCCAGCATTTT.

This clone was detected only once. V usage is TRBV5-1 and J usage is TRBJ2-1; no reliable D call. Germline V lookup: CDR1 SGHRS, CDR2 YFSETQ. There are 14 residues in the CDR3. V was cut by 0 bases and J by 4 bases, with 8 bases left in between. In DNA, the CDR3 is TGCGCCAGCAGCTTGGCCGCAGTGTACAATGAGCAGTTCTTC. Its translation: CASSLAAVYNEQFF. Full variable domain (missing parts from reference TRBV5-1 and TRBJ2-1): KAGVTQTPRYLIKTRGQQVTLSCSPISGHRSVSWYQQTPGQGLQFLFEYFSETQRNKGNFPGRFSGRQFSNSRSEMNVSTLELGDSALYLCASSLAAVYNEQFFGPGTRLTVL.

The chain joins TRBV4-1 to TRBJ1-5, with D tentatively TRBD1 (5 bases). Germline values: CDR1 MGHRA, CDR2 YSYEKL. V was clipped by 0 bases and J by 1 base, with 10 bases between them. CDR3 length: 16 residues. As DNA, the CDR3 is TGCGCCAGCAGCCAAGAGTTGACAGTGAGCAATCAGCCCCAGCATTTT. As protein: CASSQELTVSNQPQHF.

The DNA for the CDR3 is TGTGCCAGCAGCCTCTATTCGGGGGGACCTAACTATGGCTACACCTTC. Amino acid sequence: CASSLYSGGPNYGYTF. This sequence joins TRBV5-6 and TRBJ1-2, with D perhaps TRBD1 (5 bases). V was pared by 4 bases and J by 0 bases, with 16 bases between. Germline values: CDR1 SGHDT, CDR2 YYEEEE. CDR3 length: 16 amino acids.

V and J are TRBV27 and TRBJ2-7; D may be TRBD2 (6 bases). The ends were cut back, 6 bases at V and 2 bases at J, with 14 bases in the middle. Germline V gene sequence: CDR1 MNHEY, CDR2 SMNVEV (reference sequence). CDR3 length equals 14 residues. The CDR3 region has the DNA TGTGCCAGCAGCCGGGACTCCCTCCCCTACGAGCAGTACTTC. Protein product: CASSRDSLPYEQYF.

The chain uses TRBV5-6 and TRBJ2-1; tentative D call: TRBD1 (6 bases). Trimming left V 4 bases short and J 1 base short, with 12 bases between. The germline gives CDR1 SGHDT, CDR2 YYEEEE. The CDR3 is 15 residues long. The CDR3 reads CASSPTGLSYNEQFF. The CDR3 DNA is TGTGCCAGCAGCCCAACAGGGTTATCCTACAATGAGCAGTTCTTC.

The chain recombines TRBV10-3 with TRBJ2-5, with D unclear. Trimming left V 4 bases short and J 3 bases short, with 9 bases between. There are 13 residues in the CDR3. Per germline, CDR1 ENHRY and CDR2 SYGVKD. The CDR3, as DNA: TGTGCCATCAGTGTCAGGACGGAAGAGACCCAGTACTTC. Translation: CAISVRTEETQYF.

The chain uses TRBV5-1 and TRBJ1-1; TRBD1 matches at 11 bases. Looked up from germline, CDR1 is SGHRS and CDR2 is YFSETQ. This CDR3 comprises 15 residues. The ends lost 4 bases at V and 5 bases at J; junction bases unmatched: 7. The CDR3 protein is CASSPGDRGETEAFF. As DNA, the CDR3 is TGCGCCAGCAGCCCCGGGGACAGGGGGGAGACTGAAGCTTTCTTT.

The CDR3 sequence: CASSVDNQETQYF. CDR3 sequence (DNA): TGTGCCAGCAGCGTAGACAACCAAGAGACCCAGTACTTC. This chain joins TRBV9 and TRBJ2-5; D ambiguous. CDR1 is SGDLS, CDR2 YYNGEE, per germline. V was trimmed by 0 bases and J by 0 bases, leaving 3 bases between them. The CDR3 spans 13 residues.

This chain connects TRBV28 to TRBJ1-1; D gene unclear. This CDR3 has 15 residues. CDR1 and CDR2 (germline): MDHEN, SYDVKM. The V and J ends lost 5 bases and 4 bases respectively, with 17 bases between them. The CDR3: CASSRHLNVFTEAFF. The CDR3 DNA sequence: TGTGCCAGCAGTCGTCACCTTAACGTGTTCACTGAAGCTTTCTTT.

The chain has TRBV5-1 and TRBJ2-1; D is possibly TRBD1 (5 bases). This CDR3 comprises 14 residues. V dropped 0 bases and J dropped 7 bases, with 11 bases sitting between them. Germline CDR1 and CDR2: SGHRS and YFSETQ. The CDR3 spells CASSLVAGQNEQFF. DNA of the CDR3: TGCGCCAGCAGCTTGGTGGCAGGACAAAATGAGCAGTTCTTC.

The chain employs TRBV4-1 and TRBJ2-7, with 13 bases identical to TRBD2. V shed 2 bases, J shed 1 base, and the junction held 5 bases outside the gene matches. The length of the CDR3 is 17 residues. CDR1 is MGHRA and CDR2 is YSYEKL in the germline V gene. The CDR3, as DNA: TGCGCCAGCAGCCAAACTAGCGGGAGGGCCGGTTCCTACGAGCAGTACTTC. Amino acids: CASSQTSGRAGSYEQYF.

As for this clone: Other DNA sequences of this sample code for an identical CDR3. CDR3 residues: CASSSRTGNTGELFF. The CDR3 DNA reads TGCGCCAGCAGCTCTAGGACGGGGAACACCGGGGAGCTGTTTTTT. The chain has TRBV5-1 and TRBJ2-2; D uncertain. From germline, CDR1 is SGHRS and CDR2 YFSETQ. Trimming removed 3 bases from V and 1 base from J, with 10 bases in between. The CDR3 covers 15 residues.

The V call is TRBV7-2, the J call TRBJ2-3; a possible D gene is TRBD1 (5 bases). There are 13 residues in the CDR3. Germline loops: CDR1 SGHTA, CDR2 FQGNSA. Trimming shortened V by 5 bases and J by 4 bases, and 10 bases separated the two germline ends. The CDR3 nucleotides are TGTGCCAGCAGCCAGGGTTGGGCAGATACGCAGTATTTT. Its protein is CASSQGWADTQYF.

The chain links TRBV10-1 to TRBJ1-1, with 9 positions matching TRBD1. This CDR3 spans 14 amino acids. Trimming cost V 6 bases and J 3 bases; bases outside gene matches: 5. Germline-derived CDR1 and CDR2 are WNHNN and SYGVQD (reference sequence). The CDR3 protein is CASSTGGIDTEAFF. The CDR3 region has the DNA TGCGCCAGCAGCACAGGGGGCATCGACACTGAAGCTTTCTTT.

The chain couples TRBV15 to TRBJ2-1; 13 positions agree with TRBD2. J was trimmed by 10 bases and V by 3 bases; bases with no gene match: 12. Germline V gene data show CDR1 as LNHNV and CDR2 as YYDKDF (reference sequence). The CDR3 length is 17 residues. CDR3 nucleotides: TGTGCCACCAGCAGGCAGCTACTAGCGGGAGGGCCCTCGGAGCAGTTCTTC. As protein: CATSRQLLAGGPSEQFF.

The CDR3 DNA sequence: TGCAGCGTTGAAGGGACGGAGAACACTGAAGCTTTCTTT. Translating gives CSVEGTENTEAFF. The chain combines TRBV29-1 with TRBJ1-1; no clear D. V lost 1 base, J lost 1 base, and 7 bases lay in between. Germline V gene data show CDR1 as SQVTM and CDR2 as ANQGSEA. The CDR3 is made up of 13 amino acids.